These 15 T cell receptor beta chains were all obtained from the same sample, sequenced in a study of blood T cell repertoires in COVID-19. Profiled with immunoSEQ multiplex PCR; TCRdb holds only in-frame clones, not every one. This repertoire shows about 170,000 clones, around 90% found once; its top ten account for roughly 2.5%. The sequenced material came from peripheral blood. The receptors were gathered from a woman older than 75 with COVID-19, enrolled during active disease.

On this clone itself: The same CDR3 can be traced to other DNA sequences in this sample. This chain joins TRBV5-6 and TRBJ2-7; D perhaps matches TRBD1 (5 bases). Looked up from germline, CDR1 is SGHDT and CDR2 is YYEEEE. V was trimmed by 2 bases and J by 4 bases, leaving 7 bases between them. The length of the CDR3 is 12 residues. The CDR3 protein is CASSFQGYEQYF. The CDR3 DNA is TGTGCCAGCAGCTTCCAGGGTTACGAGCAGTACTTC.

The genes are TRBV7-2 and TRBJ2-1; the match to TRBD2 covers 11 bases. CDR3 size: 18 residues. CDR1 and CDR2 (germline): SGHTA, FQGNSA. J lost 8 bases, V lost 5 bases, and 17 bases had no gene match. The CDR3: CASSPTSGTDPVTHEQFF. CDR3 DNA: TGTGCCAGCAGCCCGACTAGCGGGACGGATCCCGTTACCCATGAGCAGTTCTTC.

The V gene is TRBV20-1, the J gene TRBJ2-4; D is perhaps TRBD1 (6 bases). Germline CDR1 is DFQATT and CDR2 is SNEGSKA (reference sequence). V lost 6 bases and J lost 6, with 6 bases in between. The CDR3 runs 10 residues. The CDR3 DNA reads TGCAGTGCGGACAGAAACATTCAGTACTTC. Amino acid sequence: CSADRNIQYF.

CDR3 nucleotide sequence: TGTGCCAGTCGAGGGAGCACCTACAATGAGCAGTTCTTC. Protein: CASRGSTYNEQFF. This chain joins TRBV7-9 and TRBJ2-1; D may be TRBD2 (5 bases). With 9 bases removed from V and 2 bases from J, the gap between germline ends came to 11 bases. CDR1 is SEHNR, CDR2 FQNEAQ, per germline (reference sequence). CDR3 length: 13 residues.

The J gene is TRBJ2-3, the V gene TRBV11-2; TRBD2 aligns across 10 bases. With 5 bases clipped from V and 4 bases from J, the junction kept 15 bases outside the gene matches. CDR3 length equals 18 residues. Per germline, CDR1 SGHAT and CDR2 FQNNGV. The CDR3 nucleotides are TGTGCCAGCAGCCAAACGAGAGCGGGAGGGCCCAACGCAGATACGCAGTATTTT. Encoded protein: CASSQTRAGGPNADTQYF.

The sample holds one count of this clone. The CDR3 region is CASFPKALTGTVGLVDQPQHF. In nucleotides, the CDR3 is TGCGCCAGCTTCCCGAAGGCCCTGACCGGGACAGTGGGCCTGGTCGATCAGCCCCAGCATTTT. This chain connects TRBV10-1 to TRBJ1-5; 7 bases match TRBD1. V shed 8 bases and J 5 bases; nucleotides not matched to a gene: 30. Germline V gene data show CDR1 as WNHNN and CDR2 as SYGVQD (reference sequence). This CDR3 spans 21 amino acids.

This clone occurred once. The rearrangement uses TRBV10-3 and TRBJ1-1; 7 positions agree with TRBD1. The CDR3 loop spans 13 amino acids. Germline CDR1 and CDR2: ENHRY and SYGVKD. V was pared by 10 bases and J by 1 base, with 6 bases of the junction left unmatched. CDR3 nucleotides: TGTGCCAGCCGACAGGGCGGGAACACTGAAGCTTTCTTT. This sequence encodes CASRQGGNTEAFF.

DNA of the CDR3: TGTGCCAGCAGTTACAAGGACAGAGAGGGCTACACCTTC. Its protein product is CASSYKDREGYTF. The V gene is TRBV6-2 or TRBV6-3, the J gene TRBJ1-2; tentative D call: TRBD1 (6 bases). The length of the CDR3 is 13 residues. Germline V gene lookup returns CDR1 MNHEY and CDR2 SVGEGT. V lost 2 bases and J lost 8, with 12 bases in between.

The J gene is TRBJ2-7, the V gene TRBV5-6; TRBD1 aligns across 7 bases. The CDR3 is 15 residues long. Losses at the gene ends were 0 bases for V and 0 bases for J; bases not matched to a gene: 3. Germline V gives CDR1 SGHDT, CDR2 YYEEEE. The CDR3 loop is CASSLGGQSSYEQYF. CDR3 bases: TGTGCCAGCAGCTTGGGGGGACAGAGCTCCTACGAGCAGTACTTC.

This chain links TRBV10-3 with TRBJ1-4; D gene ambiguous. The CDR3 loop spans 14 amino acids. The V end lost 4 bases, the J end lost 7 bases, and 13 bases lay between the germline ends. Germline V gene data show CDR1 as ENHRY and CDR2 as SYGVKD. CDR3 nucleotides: TGTGCCATCAGTGGAGGGCCGGGTGGTGAAAAACTGTTTTTT. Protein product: CAISGGPGGEKLFF.

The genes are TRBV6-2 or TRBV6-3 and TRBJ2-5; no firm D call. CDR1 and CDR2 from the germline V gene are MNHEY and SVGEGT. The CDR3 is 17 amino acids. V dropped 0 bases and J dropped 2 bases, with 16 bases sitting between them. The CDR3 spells CASSYSILATQQETQYF. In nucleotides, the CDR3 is TGTGCCAGCAGTTACTCGATCTTAGCTACCCAACAAGAGACCCAGTACTTC.

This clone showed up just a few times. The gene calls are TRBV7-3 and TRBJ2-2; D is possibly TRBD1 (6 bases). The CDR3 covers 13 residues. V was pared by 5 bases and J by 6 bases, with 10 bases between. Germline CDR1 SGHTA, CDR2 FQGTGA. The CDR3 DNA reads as TGTGCCAGCAGCGTAGAGGGGGCCGGGGAGCTGTTTTTT. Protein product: CASSVEGAGELFF.

The CDR3 protein is CASSPLTGMDTEAFF. The CDR3 DNA reads as TGTGCCAGCAGCCCGCTCACAGGGATGGACACTGAAGCTTTCTTT. The rearrangement joins TRBV7-3 to TRBJ1-1; D may be TRBD1 (6 bases). The CDR3 covers 15 residues. V gave up 5 bases and J gave up 3 bases, with 16 bases separating them. Germline V gene sequence: CDR1 SGHTA, CDR2 FQGTGA.

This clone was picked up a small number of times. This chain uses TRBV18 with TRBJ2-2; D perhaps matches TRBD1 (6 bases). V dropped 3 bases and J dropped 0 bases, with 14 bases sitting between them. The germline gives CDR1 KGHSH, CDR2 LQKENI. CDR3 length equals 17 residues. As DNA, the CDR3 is TGTGCCAGCTCACCTCTACAGGGAGAGGCGAACACCGGGGAGCTGTTTTTT. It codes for CASSPLQGEANTGELFF.

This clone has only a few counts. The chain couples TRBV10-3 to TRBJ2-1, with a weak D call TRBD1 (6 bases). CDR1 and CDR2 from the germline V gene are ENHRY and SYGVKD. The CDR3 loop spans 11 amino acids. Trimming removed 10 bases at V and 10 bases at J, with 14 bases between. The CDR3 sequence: CATTQGREQFF. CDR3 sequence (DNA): TGTGCCACGACACAGGGTAGAGAGCAGTTCTTC.